This T cell receptor beta chain was recorded in a study of blood T cell repertoires in COVID-19 (dated by TCRdb to 2018 to 2021). For context, the study as a whole: Collaborator samples came from the United States, Italy and Spain and covered acute and convalescent phases of COVID-19. The repertoires were released in a freely available public database intended as a resource for research on the immune response to SARS-CoV-2. Deeply sampled blood TCRbeta repertoires from subjects exposed to, actively infected with, or recovered from COVID-19 were included in the dataset. HLA class I and class II types, where available, came from metadata supplied by the sample provider rather than from assay-based typing. Nearly every sample came with metadata listing a de-identified subject ID, COVID-19 status, age in years and sex. The prospective study material was composed of cDNA or gDNA derived from T cells, B-cell-depleted T cells, or PBMCs. The samples were drawn from the first 160 participants of the ongoing ImmuneRACE study and from 1,254 subjects provided by 6 global collaborators.

Trimming costs V 3 bases and J 1 base, and their ends lie 14 bases apart. The germline V gene sets CDR1 to SGHRS and CDR2 to YFSETQ. The CDR3 runs 15 amino acids, cysteine and phenylalanine included. Of all the DNA, just the CDR3 is kept, 45 bases in frame from base 1. The paper's findings and limits, for the study overall: Clinical and demographic metadata were provided uncurated, with the amount varying by source and participant.

Comment on this clone: The specificity of this receptor is unknown. There are no base qualities to consult, and no much larger clone falls within one base.

TCRbeta CDR3 regions were amplified from genomic DNA by means of the immunoSEQ Assay, a bias-controlled multiplex PCR. The published analysis was carried out like this. The number of nucleated cells in each sample was estimated from the amplification of reference gene primers within the assay. Sequence reads were collapsed and filtered to measure the absolute abundance of every unique TCRbeta CDR3 rearrangement. For each sample, productive Simpson clonality was calculated as the square root of Simpson's diversity index across productive rearrangements. TCRdb took over this immuneACCESS table, retaining in-frame rearrangements with V and J assigned. Such tables are incomplete; in checked studies, under half of the missing clones stem from an unresolved V gene, and the remainder is unexplained. The V and J calls and clone size come from that table; D and trimming were worked out from the DNA. Counted in this sample were around 300,000 clones; roughly 90% of them appeared once. The leading ten clones occupy about 4.5% of the sample.

Participants in the prospective study were aged 18 to 89 years, lived in some 24 United States geographic areas, and enrolled through a virtual design. In the prospective study, cohorts were assigned on the basis of participant-reported clinical history obtained from a screening survey and a study questionnaire. Mobile phlebotomists in the prospective study collected whole blood, serum and a nasopharyngeal or oropharyngeal swab from every participant. Participants in the prospective study had the option to provide additional blood draws and questionnaires over an approximately 2-month period. Blood samples from the prospective study were shipped frozen or at room temperature prior to DNA extraction.

The sequencing input was PBMCs or T cells enriched from blood (not recorded which). The chain is made from TRBV5-1 and TRBJ2-7, with the D gene not confidently named. This sequence originates from a woman under 30 with acute COVID-19. CDR3 region: CASSSRPTESYEQYF. The bases are TGCGCCAGCAGCTCGAGGCCGACGGAGTCCTACGAGCAGTACTTC.